These 6 T cell receptor beta chains share one sample of origin, sequenced in a study of T cells in women clearing cervical HPV infection. Libraries were prepared by immunoSEQ multiplex PCR; TCRdb keeps only in-frame clonotypes and omits some of them. The sample table includes around 19,000 clones. The sample taken for sequencing was blood buffy coat. Source of these receptors: a woman between 18 and 69 years old with a cervical HPV16 infection that either progressed to CIN3+ or cleared (not recorded which).

Concerning this clone itself: The read terminates 3 residues ahead of where the CDR3 ends, so the germline J gene completes it. V usage is TRBV7-2 and J usage is TRBJ1-5; a weak D match, TRBD1 (6 bases). The CDR3 is made up of 14 amino acids. The germline V gene has CDR1 SGHTA and CDR2 FQGNSA. Trimming shortened V by 5 bases and J by 2 bases, and 10 bases separated the two germline ends. The DNA read from the CDR3 is TGTGCCAGCAGCGCACAGGGTGGCAATCAGCCC. Translated: CASSAQGGNQP. From start to end, the CDR3 is CASSAQGGNQPQHF.

A remark on this clone: The sequence runs out 3 residues before the end of the CDR3; the remainder is reconstructed from the germline J gene. The chain has TRBV10-3 and TRBJ1-1; tentative D call: TRBD1 (6 bases). Germline V gives CDR1 ENHRY, CDR2 SYGVKD. This CDR3 region has 17 residues. V lost 2 bases and J 1 base, leaving 17 bases between the germline ends. The DNA read from the CDR3 is TGTGCCATCAGTGAGACCGAATTCGGACAGAAGAACACTGAA. Translated: CAISETEFGQKNTE. The entire CDR3 protein is CAISETEFGQKNTEAFF.

Of note for this clone: The CDR3 end lies 3 residues beyond the end of the read and is filled in from the germline J gene. The chain recombines TRBV28 with TRBJ2-7; possibly TRBD1 for D (5 bases). The CDR3 has 14 amino acids. Germline lookup yields CDR1 MDHEN and CDR2 SYDVKM. V lost 1 base and J lost 0, with 7 bases in between. The CDR3 region is CASSLYDSSYEQYF. The CDR3 DNA, read in part, is TGTGCCAGCAGTTTATACGACAGCTCCTACGAG.

Comment on this clone: Read sequence stops 3 residues before the CDR3 end, and the germline J gene provides the missing end. The J gene is TRBJ2-5, the V gene TRBV19; D not resolved. V was trimmed by 7 bases and J by 0 bases, leaving 9 bases between them. Germline assignment: CDR1 LNHDA and CDR2 SQIVND (reference sequence). There are 13 residues in the CDR3. The DNA read from the CDR3 is TGTGCCAGTACAGGCAGCCACCAAGAGACC. Its translation is CASTGSHQET. The full CDR3 is CASTGSHQETQYF.

As to this clone: The CDR3 goes on 3 residues after the read ends, and that part is filled in from the germline J gene. The chain recombines TRBV19 with TRBJ1-2; D is perhaps TRBD1 (5 bases). The CDR3 length is 15 residues. Germline V CDR1 and CDR2: LNHDA, SQIVND (reference sequence). This CDR3 is CASSPAGSPYNDYTF. Incomplete CDR3 DNA: TGTGCCAGTAGCCCCGCAGGGAGCCCCTACAATGAC. The full variable domain, with the rest looked up from reference TRBV19 and TRBJ1-2, is DGGITQSPKYLFRKEGQNVTLSCEQNLNHDAMYWYRQDPGQGLRLIYYSQIVNDFQKGDIAEGYSVSREKKESFPLTVTSAQKNPTAFYLCASSPAGSPYNDYTFGSGTRLTVV.

About this clone: Read sequence stops 3 residues before the CDR3 end, and the germline J gene provides the missing end. This rearrangement joins TRBV20-1 to TRBJ2-3; tentative D call: TRBD1 (6 bases). Germline CDR1 DFQATT, CDR2 SNEGSKA (reference sequence). The CDR3 contains 13 residues. The CDR3 region is CSASIRGRETQYF. Partial CDR3 DNA: TGCAGTGCTAGTATAAGGGGGAGAGAGACG.